This T cell receptor (beta chain) came from a study of Tregs in tolerant kidney transplant recipients (dated by TCRdb to about 2019). About the investigation overall: The study applied TCRbeta sequencing to find donor-specific regulatory T cells before combined kidney and bone marrow transplantation and then followed those same cells after transplant. In 3 healthy controls, several methods of expanding Tregs specific for an allogeneic donor were compared by TCRbeta repertoire sequencing.

Genomic DNA was extracted from sorted cells with the QIAGEN DNeasy Blood and Tissue Kit for TCRbeta CDR3 sequencing. High-throughput TCRbeta CDR3 sequencing was carried out commercially through immunoSEQ, with PCR amplification with bias correction and internal controls included. The original methods were these. A unique productive TCRbeta sequence was defined by the CDR3 nucleotide sequence when primers matched, and otherwise by the CDR3 amino acid sequence together with the Vbeta and Jbeta genes. Sorting error was corrected by removing sequences shared between sorted populations at a frequency ratio of 2:1 or less, and the remaining shared sequences were assigned to the higher population. Sequences were defined as donor-reactive when expanded at least 5-fold in CFSE-low cells versus unstimulated cells and present at a frequency of at least 0.01% in CFSE-low cells. Jensen-Shannon divergence, calculated on the top 100 TCRbeta sequences ranked by frequency, was used to quantify repertoire divergence. For any sample with multiple sequencing runs, sorting error was corrected in each run separately before the runs were pooled. The source is immuneACCESS, and TCRdb retained only in-frame sequences with V and J called. Part of the clones is not carried over; for the studies checked, unresolved V genes explain less than half of this, and the remainder is unexplained. V, J and clone size were drawn from that table, and D and trimming were deduced from the DNA. Here the sample has 92,000 or so clones; around nine tenths occur a single time. The ten biggest clones cover over 3.5% of the sample.

Unstimulated Tregs (CD4+CD25+CD127-), CD4+ non-Tregs (CD4+CD25-), CD4 and CD8 cells were FACS-sorted from thawed PBMCs. Healthy control blood was obtained either as purchased buffy coats or from healthy volunteers. Healthy control blood was processed to PBMCs by Ficoll density gradient and cryopreserved, and patient PBMCs were collected before and after transplant. Results and caveats for the whole study, not just this receptor: Because only a small number of patients were included, the study had limitations, and the results will need to be validated in larger populations as well as under other immunosuppression protocols. The most biologically relevant and donor-specific TCRbeta repertoire appeared to be identified by expanding Tregs with activated donor B cells. Although technical replication error seemed to be minimal, the question of biological reproducibility was not addressed directly.

Its CDR3 holds 14 amino acids, cysteine through phenylalanine. Only the CDR3 DNA stays, 42 bases, in frame from base 1. Trimming removed 4 bases from V and 1 base from J, leaving 8 bases between the germline ends. The germline V gene sets CDR1 to MNHEY and CDR2 to SVGAGI. Notes on this clone: The target of this receptor is not known. Per-nucleotide qualities are absent, and no much larger clonotype sits a single base away.

The material sequenced was CD8+ T cells from blood. Here the chain combines TRBV6-5 and TRBJ2-1, with no confident D gene call. The clonotype comes from a human donor in good health. The CDR3 loop reads CASSSWKSYNEQFF. In nucleotide form, the sequence is TGTGCCAGCAGTTCTTGGAAGTCCTACAATGAGCAGTTCTTC.